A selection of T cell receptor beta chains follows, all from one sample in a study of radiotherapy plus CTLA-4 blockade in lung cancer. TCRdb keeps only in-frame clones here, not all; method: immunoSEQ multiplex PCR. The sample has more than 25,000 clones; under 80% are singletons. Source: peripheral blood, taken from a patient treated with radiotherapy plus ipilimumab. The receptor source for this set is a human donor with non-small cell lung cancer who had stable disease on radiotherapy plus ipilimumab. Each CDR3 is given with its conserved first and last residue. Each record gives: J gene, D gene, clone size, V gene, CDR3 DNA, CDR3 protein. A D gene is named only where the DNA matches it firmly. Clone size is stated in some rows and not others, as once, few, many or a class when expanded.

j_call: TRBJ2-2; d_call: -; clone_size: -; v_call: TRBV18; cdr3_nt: TGTGCCAGCTCACCTGCCGGGGACGGGGAGCTGTTTTTT; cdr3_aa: CASSPAGDGELFF
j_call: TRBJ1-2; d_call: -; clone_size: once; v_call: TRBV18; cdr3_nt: TGTGCCAGCTCACCACCCTTAGAGTGGTATGGCTACACCTTC; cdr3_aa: CASSPPLEWYGYTF
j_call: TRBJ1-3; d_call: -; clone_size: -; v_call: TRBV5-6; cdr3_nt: TGTGCCAGCAGCTTGGGGGAGGTTCGGCGCTCTGGAAACACCATATATTTT; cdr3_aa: CASSLGEVRRSGNTIYF
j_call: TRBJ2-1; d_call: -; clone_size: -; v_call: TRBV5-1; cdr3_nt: TGCGCCAGCAGAGTGGGGGCGAGTAATGAGCAGTTCTTC; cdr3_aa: CASRVGASNEQFF
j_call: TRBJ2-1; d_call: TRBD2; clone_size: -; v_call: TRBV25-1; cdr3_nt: TGTGCCAGCGGACTAGGGAATGAGCAGTTCTTC; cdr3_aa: CASGLGNEQFF
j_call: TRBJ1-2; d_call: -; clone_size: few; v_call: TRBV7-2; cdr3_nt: TGTGCCAGCAGCTTAGGGGTGGCAAGCTATGGCTACACCTTC; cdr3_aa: CASSLGVASYGYTF
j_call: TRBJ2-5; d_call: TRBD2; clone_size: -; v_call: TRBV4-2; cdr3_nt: TGTGCCAGCAGCCAAGACGGGGCGGGGGGGCCCCAAGAGACCCAGTACTTC; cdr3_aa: CASSQDGAGGPQETQYF
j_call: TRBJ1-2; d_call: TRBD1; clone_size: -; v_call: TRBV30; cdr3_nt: TGTGCCTGGAGTGCCCAGGGGGCCAGGAGTAACTATGGCTACACCTTC; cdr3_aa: CAWSAQGARSNYGYTF
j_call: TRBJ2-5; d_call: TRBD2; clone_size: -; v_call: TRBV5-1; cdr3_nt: TGCGCCAGCAGCTTACTAGCGGGGGTCCAAGAGACCCAGTACTTC; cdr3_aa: CASSLLAGVQETQYF
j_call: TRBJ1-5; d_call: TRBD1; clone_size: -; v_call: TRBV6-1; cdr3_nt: TGTGCCAGCAGTTGGACAGGGGGGATTCAGCCCCAGCATTTT; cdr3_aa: CASSWTGGIQPQHF
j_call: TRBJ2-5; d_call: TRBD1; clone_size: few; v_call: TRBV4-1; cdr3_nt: TGCGCCAGCAGCCAAGACCCCGGACAGGGAGGAGTGCAAGAGACCCAGTACTTC; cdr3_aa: CASSQDPGQGGVQETQYF
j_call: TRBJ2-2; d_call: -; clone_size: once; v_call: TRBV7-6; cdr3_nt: TGTGCCAGCAGCTTAGGAGAGATGGTCGGGCAGCTGTTTTTT; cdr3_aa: CASSLGEMVGQLFF
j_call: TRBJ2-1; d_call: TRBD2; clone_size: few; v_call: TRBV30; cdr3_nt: TGTGCCTGGAGTGTAGCGGGGGGCGCATACAATGAGCAGTTCTTC; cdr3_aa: CAWSVAGGAYNEQFF
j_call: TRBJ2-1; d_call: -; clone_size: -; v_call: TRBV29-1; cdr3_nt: TGCAGCGTTGAAACGGGCAGGACCCCTTACAATGAGCAGTTCTTC; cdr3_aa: CSVETGRTPYNEQFF
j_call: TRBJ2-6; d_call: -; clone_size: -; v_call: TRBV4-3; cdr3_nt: TGCGCCAGCAGCCAAGTCTCTGGGGCCAACGTCCTGACTTTC; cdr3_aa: CASSQVSGANVLTF
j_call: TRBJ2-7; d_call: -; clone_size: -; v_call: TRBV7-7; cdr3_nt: TGTGCCAGCAGCCCCCTTCGGGGTCACGAGCAGTACTTC; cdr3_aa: CASSPLRGHEQYF
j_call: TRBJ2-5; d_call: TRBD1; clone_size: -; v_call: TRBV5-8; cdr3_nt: TGTGCCAGCAGCTTGTCAGGGGGCGGCGAGACCCAGTACTTC; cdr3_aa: CASSLSGGGETQYF
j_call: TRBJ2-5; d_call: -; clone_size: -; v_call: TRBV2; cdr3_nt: TGTGCCAGCAGCCCCCCCAGGCAAGAGACCCAGTACTTC; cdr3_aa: CASSPPRQETQYF
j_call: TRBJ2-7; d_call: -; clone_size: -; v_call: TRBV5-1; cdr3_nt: TGCGCCAGCAGCTTGGCTGATTCGAGTCTCGGGTACGAGCAGTACTTC; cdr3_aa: CASSLADSSLGYEQYF
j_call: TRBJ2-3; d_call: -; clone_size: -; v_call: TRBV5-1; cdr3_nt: TGCGCCAGCAGCCACCAAGATACGCAGTATTTT; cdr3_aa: CASSHQDTQYF
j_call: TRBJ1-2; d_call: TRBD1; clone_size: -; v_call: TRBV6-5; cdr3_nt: TGTGCCAGTAACAGGGGCCTTGGCTATGGCTACACCTTC; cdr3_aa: CASNRGLGYGYTF
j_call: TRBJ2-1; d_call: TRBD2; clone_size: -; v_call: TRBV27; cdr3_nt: TGTGCCAGCAGTTCGGGGACTATCGGTTACTACAATGAGCAGTTCTTC; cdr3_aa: CASSSGTIGYYNEQFF
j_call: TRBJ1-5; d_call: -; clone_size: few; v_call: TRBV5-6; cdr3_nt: TGTGCCAGCAGCTTGTACTCGGGTTACCGGGGGAATCAGCCCCAGCATTTT; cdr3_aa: CASSLYSGYRGNQPQHF
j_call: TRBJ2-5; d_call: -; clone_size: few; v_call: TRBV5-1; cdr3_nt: TGCGCCAGCAGCTTGGCCAACAGCGGGGAGACCCAGTACTTC; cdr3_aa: CASSLANSGETQYF
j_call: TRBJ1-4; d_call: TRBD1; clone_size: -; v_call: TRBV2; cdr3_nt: TGTGCCAGCACCCAGGGGGGGCGGACTAATGAAAAACTGTTTTTT; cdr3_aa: CASTQGGRTNEKLFF
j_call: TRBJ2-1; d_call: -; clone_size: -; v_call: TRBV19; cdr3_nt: TGTGCCAGTAGAGGGGAGGTAAATCCGTTCTTC; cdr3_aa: CASRGEVNPFF
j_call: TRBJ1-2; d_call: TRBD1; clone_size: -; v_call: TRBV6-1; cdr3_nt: TGTGCCAGCTACCGGGACAGACCTTACCCCTATGGCTACACCTTC; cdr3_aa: CASYRDRPYPYGYTF
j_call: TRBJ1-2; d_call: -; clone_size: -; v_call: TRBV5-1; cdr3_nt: TGCGCCAGCAGCCCTCCAAGGGGGTATGGCTACACCTTC; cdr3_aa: CASSPPRGYGYTF
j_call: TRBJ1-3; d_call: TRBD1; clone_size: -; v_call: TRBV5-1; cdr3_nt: TGCGCCAGCAGCTCCCGGACAGGACCGAACGGAAACACCATATATTTT; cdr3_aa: CASSSRTGPNGNTIYF
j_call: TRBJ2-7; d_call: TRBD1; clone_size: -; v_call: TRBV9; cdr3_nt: TGTACCAGCAGCCGGACAGGGGGGCTCTACGAGCAGTACTTC; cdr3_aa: CTSSRTGGLYEQYF
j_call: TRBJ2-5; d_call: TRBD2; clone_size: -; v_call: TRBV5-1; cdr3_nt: TGCGCCAGCAGCTTGGGCCGAACTAGCGGGGGACTCGGTGAGACCCAGTACTTC; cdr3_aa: CASSLGRTSGGLGETQYF
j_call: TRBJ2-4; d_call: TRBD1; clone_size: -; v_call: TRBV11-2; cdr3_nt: TGTGCCAGCAGCTTACTGACAGGGGGCAAAAACATTCAGTACTTC; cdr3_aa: CASSLLTGGKNIQYF
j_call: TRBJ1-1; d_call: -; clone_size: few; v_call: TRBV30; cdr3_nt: TGTGCCTGGGAACAGGGTTGGGGGGACTCAACCATGAACACTGAAGCTTTCTTT; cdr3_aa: CAWEQGWGDSTMNTEAFF
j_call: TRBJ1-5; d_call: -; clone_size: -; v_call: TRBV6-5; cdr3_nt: TGTGCCAGCAGTTACCGAGTAGCGACAGGCCCGGGGCCCCAGCATTTT; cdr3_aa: CASSYRVATGPGPQHF
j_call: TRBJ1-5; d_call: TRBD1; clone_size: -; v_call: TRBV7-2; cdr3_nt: TGTGCCAGCAGCCCGTGGACAGGATCGGCGCAGCCCCAGCATTTT; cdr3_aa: CASSPWTGSAQPQHF
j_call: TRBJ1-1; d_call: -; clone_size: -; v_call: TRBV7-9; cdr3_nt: TGTGCCAGCAGCTTATTGAACACTGAAGCTTTCTTT; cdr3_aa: CASSLLNTEAFF
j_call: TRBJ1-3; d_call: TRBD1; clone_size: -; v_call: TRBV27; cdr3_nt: TGTGCCAGCAGTTCCCTGACAGGGGGACGAAACACCATATATTTT; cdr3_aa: CASSSLTGGRNTIYF
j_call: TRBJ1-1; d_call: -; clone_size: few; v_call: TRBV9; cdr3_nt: TGTGCCAGCAGCCCCCTGGACAGCTTAAACACTGAAGCTTTCTTT; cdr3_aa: CASSPLDSLNTEAFF
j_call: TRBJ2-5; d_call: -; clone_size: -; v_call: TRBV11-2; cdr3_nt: TGTGCCAGCAGCCCCCAGGGTACGGAGACCCAGTACTTC; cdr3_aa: CASSPQGTETQYF
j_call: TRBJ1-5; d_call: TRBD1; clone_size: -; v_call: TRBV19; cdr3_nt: TGTGCCAGTAGTAGCCGGGACAGGGGAAATAGTTGGGATCAGCCCCAGCATTTT; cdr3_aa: CASSSRDRGNSWDQPQHF
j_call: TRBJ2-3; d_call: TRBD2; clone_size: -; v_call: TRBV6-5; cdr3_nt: TGTGCCAGCAGTTCCGGGGGGACAGATACGCAGTATTTT; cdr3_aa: CASSSGGTDTQYF
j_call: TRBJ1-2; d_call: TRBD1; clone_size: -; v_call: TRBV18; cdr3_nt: TGTGCCAGCTCACCACCTGCAGGGGGCTATGGCTACACCTTC; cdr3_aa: CASSPPAGGYGYTF
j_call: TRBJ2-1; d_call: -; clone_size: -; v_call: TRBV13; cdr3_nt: TGTGCCAGCAGCTTAAGGCGGGGTGTTTACAATGAGCAGTTCTTC; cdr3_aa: CASSLRRGVYNEQFF